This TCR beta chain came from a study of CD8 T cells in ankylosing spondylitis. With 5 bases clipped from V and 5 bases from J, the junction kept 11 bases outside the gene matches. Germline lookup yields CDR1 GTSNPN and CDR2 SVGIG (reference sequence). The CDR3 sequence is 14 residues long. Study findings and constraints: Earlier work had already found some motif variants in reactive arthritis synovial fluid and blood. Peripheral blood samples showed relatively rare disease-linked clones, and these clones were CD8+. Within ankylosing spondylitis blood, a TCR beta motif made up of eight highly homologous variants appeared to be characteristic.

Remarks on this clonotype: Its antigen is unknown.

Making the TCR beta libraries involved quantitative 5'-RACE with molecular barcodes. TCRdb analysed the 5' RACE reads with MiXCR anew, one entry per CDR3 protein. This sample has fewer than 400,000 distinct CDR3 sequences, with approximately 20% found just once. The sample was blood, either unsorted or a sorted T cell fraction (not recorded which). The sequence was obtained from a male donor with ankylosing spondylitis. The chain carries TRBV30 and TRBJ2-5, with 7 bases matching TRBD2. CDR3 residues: CAWSRLARDETQYF. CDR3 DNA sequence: TGTGCCTGGTCCCGACTAGCTCGAGACGAGACCCAGTACTTC.